The 19 T cell receptor beta chains given below trace back to one sample, sequenced in a study of T cells after somatic rescue of genetic block. Clones were read by immunoSEQ multiplex PCR, and TCRdb kept only the in-frame ones, dropping some. The table shows about 15,000 clones, with around 70% occurring only once. Sequencing input: peripheral blood mononuclear cells (PBMCs). Receptor source: a boy younger than 18.

This clone was counted a few times. The chain has TRBV7-3 and TRBJ2-3, with D unresolved. The germline gives CDR1 SGHTA, CDR2 FQGTGA. The germline V and J ends were trimmed by 6 bases and 0 bases, with 7 bases remaining between them. The CDR3 has 13 residues. The CDR3 here is CASSSLSTDTQYF. The CDR3 coding sequence is TGTGCCAGCAGTTCCCTTAGCACAGATACGCAGTATTTT. The full variable domain, its missing parts supplied by reference TRBV7-3 and TRBJ2-3, is GAGVSQTPSNKVTEKGKYVELRCDPISGHTALYWYRQSLGQGPEFLIYFQGTGAADDSGLPNDRFFAVRPEGSVSTLKIQRTERGDSAVYLCASSSLSTDTQYFGPGTRLTVL.

The CDR3 DNA reads as TGTGCCAGCTCACCCGGGGACGGACCTAACTATGGCTACACCTTC. Amino acids: CASSPGDGPNYGYTF. The V call is TRBV18, the J call TRBJ1-2; a possible D gene is TRBD1 (5 bases). This CDR3 comprises 15 residues. The V gene lost 3 bases and the J gene lost 0 bases, with 11 bases spanning the gap. CDR1 is KGHSH and CDR2 is LQKENI in the germline V gene.

CDR3 nucleotides: TGTGCCAGCAGCTTAGGGCTGACACCGGGGGAGCTGTTTTTT. Its translation: CASSLGLTPGELFF. The rearrangement uses TRBV11-2 and TRBJ2-2; D unclear. Germline CDR1 is SGHAT and CDR2 is FQNNGV. The CDR3 length is 14 residues. Trimming removed 1 base from V and 8 bases from J, with 11 bases in between.

The rearrangement joins TRBV10-3 to TRBJ2-3, with 7 bases aligning to TRBD1. In germline, CDR1 is ENHRY, CDR2 SYGVKD. This CDR3 is built from 15 residues. Trimming cost V 4 bases and J 2 bases; bases outside gene matches: 6. CDR3 sequence: CAISGFQGVTDTQYF. The CDR3 region has the DNA TGTGCCATCAGTGGCTTCCAGGGGGTCACAGATACGCAGTATTTT.

The chain has TRBV5-1 and TRBJ2-1, with 8 bases lining up with TRBD2. Germline V gives CDR1 SGHRS, CDR2 YFSETQ. V lost 3 bases and J lost 6; bases outside the gene matches: 11. The CDR3 is 16 amino acids. The CDR3 region has the DNA TGCGCCAGCAGCTGGGACGGGGGGGCCCCTCTCAATGAGCAGTTCTTC. Protein sequence: CASSWDGGAPLNEQFF. Complete variable domain (other parts from reference TRBV5-1 and TRBJ2-1): KAGVTQTPRYLIKTRGQQVTLSCSPISGHRSVSWYQQTPGQGLQFLFEYFSETQRNKGNFPGRFSGRQFSNSRSEMNVSTLELGDSALYLCASSWDGGAPLNEQFFGPGTRLTVL.

V is TRBV10-3 and J is TRBJ1-2; 9 bases align to TRBD1. CDR1 ENHRY and CDR2 SYGVKD come from the germline V gene. CDR3 length: 14 amino acids. Germline trimming cut 6 bases from V and 2 bases from J; bases unmatched to any gene: 4. The CDR3 nucleotides are TGTGCCATCAGAAGACAGGGGGTAAACTATGGCTACACCTTC. It codes for CAIRRQGVNYGYTF.

V is TRBV6-4 and J is TRBJ2-1; 8 nucleotides agree with TRBD2. Germline assignment: CDR1 MRHNA and CDR2 SNTAGT. The J segment lost 3 bases and the V segment lost 5 bases, leaving 9 bases of the junction unmatched. The CDR3 is made up of 16 amino acids. The DNA for the CDR3 is TGTGCCAGCAGTCGCCTACTAGCGGCAGACTACAATGAGCAGTTCTTC. Protein sequence: CASSRLLAADYNEQFF.

V is TRBV10-2 and J is TRBJ1-6; D call uncertain. From germline, CDR1 is WSHSY and CDR2 SAAADI. The CDR3 sequence is 12 residues long. Trimming removed 4 bases from V and 11 bases from J, with 9 bases in between. The CDR3 DNA is TGCGCCAGCAGTGGTATGGGTACACCCCTCCACTTT. This translates into CASSGMGTPLHF.

Comments on this clone: Mismatch with germline at one junction end may stem from a read error. CDR3 bases: TGTGTCAGCTCTTCCTACGGGGAGCTGTTTTTT. Amino acid sequence: CVSSSYGELFF. V and J are TRBV6-1 and TRBJ2-2, with D unclear. The CDR3 runs 11 residues. The germline gives CDR1 MNHNS, CDR2 SASEGT.

The chain uses TRBV6-5 and TRBJ2-1; TRBD1 agrees at 9 bases. The CDR3 spans 15 residues. Trimming cost V 8 bases and J 4 bases; bases outside gene matches: 9. Germline CDR1 is MNHEY and CDR2 is SVGAGI. The CDR3 nucleotides are TGTGCCAGCGGAAAGGACAGGGGTGGGTACAATGAGCAGTTCTTC. Protein product: CASGKDRGGYNEQFF.

The chain couples TRBV18 to TRBJ1-1, with no clear D. This CDR3 comprises 13 residues. The germline V gene has CDR1 KGHSH and CDR2 LQKENI. The V gene lost 7 bases and the J gene lost 1 base, with 10 bases spanning the gap. The chain's CDR3 is CASLSTRNTEAFF. CDR3 sequence (DNA): TGTGCCAGCTTGTCGACAAGGAACACTGAAGCTTTCTTT.

This clone was counted only a few times. The rearrangement joins TRBV29-1 to TRBJ2-3; D not resolved. Germline CDR1 is SQVTM and CDR2 is ANQGSEA. The CDR3 extends over 14 amino acids. V gave up 4 bases and J gave up 0 bases, with 11 bases separating them. CDR3 amino acids: CSVVILLSTDTQYF. The CDR3, as DNA: TGCAGCGTTGTAATACTATTAAGCACAGATACGCAGTATTTT.

The CDR3 here is CASSPWSQSGANVLTF. CDR3 nucleotides: TGTGCCAGCAGTCCCTGGAGTCAGTCCGGGGCCAACGTCCTGACTTTC. The genes are TRBV27 and TRBJ2-6; D is undetermined. The germline gives CDR1 MNHEY, CDR2 SMNVEV (reference sequence). The CDR3 covers 16 residues. Trimming removed 5 bases at V and 4 bases at J, with 15 bases between.

This chain joins TRBV29-1 and TRBJ2-2; perhaps TRBD1 as D (5 bases). From germline, CDR1 is SQVTM and CDR2 ANQGSEA. The CDR3 has 13 residues. Trimming shortened V by 7 bases and J by 4 bases, and 13 bases separated the two germline ends. The CDR3 here is CSAPGSGTGELFF. In DNA, the CDR3 is TGCAGCGCCCCAGGGTCAGGCACCGGGGAGCTGTTTTTT.

The chain combines TRBV28 with TRBJ2-1, with D hard to call. The CDR3 spans 12 residues. Trimming took off 7 bases at V and 10 bases at J, with 14 bases between the two ends. Germline values: CDR1 MDHEN, CDR2 SYDVKM. The CDR3 spells CASKSELREQFF. The CDR3 DNA reads TGTGCCAGCAAGAGCGAATTAAGGGAGCAGTTCTTC.

The chain combines TRBV6-5 with TRBJ1-2; weak D call: TRBD1 (5 bases). Germline CDR1 and CDR2: MNHEY and SVGAGI. The CDR3 has 13 residues. The ends were cut back, 2 bases at V and 5 bases at J, with 9 bases in the middle. The CDR3 region has the DNA TGTGCCAGCAGTTACGGAGGGGTTTATGGCTACACCTTC. Translating gives CASSYGGVYGYTF.

This clone was counted once. The genes are TRBV19 and TRBJ1-1; a possible D gene is TRBD1 (5 bases). CDR3 size: 15 residues. In germline, CDR1 is LNHDA, CDR2 SQIVND (reference sequence). The ends were cut back, 0 bases at V and 0 bases at J, with 8 bases in the middle. The DNA of the CDR3 is TGTGCCAGTAGTATAGATGGGGCTATGAACACTGAAGCTTTCTTT. It encodes CASSIDGAMNTEAFF.

This clone came up once. The V and J genes are TRBV27 and TRBJ1-4; TRBD1 agrees at 8 bases. This CDR3 has 15 amino acids. Germline CDR1 reads MNHEY; CDR2 reads SMNVEV (reference sequence). The trim removed 6 bases at V and 5 bases at J, leaving 8 bases unmatched. Here the CDR3 DNA reads TGTGCCAGCAGGCTCTCGACAGGGGTAAATGAAAAACTGTTTTTT. Translation: CASRLSTGVNEKLFF.

This clone was detected a few times. One end of the junction varies from germline; a read error may be responsible. V gene TRBV18 combines with J gene TRBJ1-1; TRBD1 matches at 8 bases. This CDR3 region has 16 residues. Germline CDR1 and CDR2: KGHSH and LQKENI. CDR3 nucleotide sequence: TGTGCCAGCTCAACGCGGCCACAGGGGGGGAACGCTGAAGCTTTCTTT. It specifies CASSTRPQGGNAEAFF.